This passage covers 8 T cell receptor beta chains from one sample sequenced in a study of blood T cell repertoires in COVID-19. Assay: immunoSEQ multiplex PCR; the TCRdb copy retains only in-frame clones and omits some. The data show roughly 380,000 clones, approximately 90% seen once. The sequenced sample was peripheral blood. These receptors were taken from a woman aged 40 to 50 with COVID-19, enrolled during active disease.

This sequence joins TRBV19 and TRBJ2-7; TRBD1 matches at 9 bases. V gave up 5 bases and J gave up 5 bases; unmatched junction bases: 7. The CDR3 runs 14 residues. The germline V gene has CDR1 LNHDA and CDR2 SQIVND (reference sequence). CDR3 sequence: CASSVQGAGDEQYF. The CDR3 DNA is TGTGCCAGTAGTGTACAGGGGGCAGGCGACGAGCAGTACTTC. Full variable domain (outside the CDR3, taken from reference TRBV19 and TRBJ2-7): DGGITQSPKYLFRKEGQNVTLSCEQNLNHDAMYWYRQDPGQGLRLIYYSQIVNDFQKGDIAEGYSVSREKKESFPLTVTSAQKNPTAFYLCASSVQGAGDEQYFGPGTRLTVT.

The V gene is TRBV15, the J gene TRBJ2-5; perhaps TRBD1 as D (6 bases). Trimming stripped 2 bases from V and 4 bases from J, with 14 bases between. The CDR3 is 15 residues long. Germline lookup yields CDR1 LNHNV and CDR2 YYDKDF (reference sequence). The CDR3 bases are TGTGCCACCAGCAGACCAGGGGAAGGGTCAGAGACCCAGTACTTC. Translating gives CATSRPGEGSETQYF.

The V and J genes are TRBV2 and TRBJ1-2; 8 bases are a match to TRBD1. CDR1 SNHLY and CDR2 FYNNEI come from the germline V gene. The CDR3 is 11 amino acids. V dropped 11 bases and J dropped 8; count of bases not matched to a gene: 7. The chain's CDR3 is CAAGQEGGYTF. The DNA of the CDR3 is TGTGCCGCGGGACAGGAGGGCGGCTACACCTTC. Filled out from reference TRBV2 and TRBJ1-2, the complete variable domain reads EPEVTQTPSHQVTQMGQEVILRCVPISNHLYFYWYRQILGQKVEFLVSFYNNEISEKSEIFDDQFSVERPDGSNFTLKIRSTKLEDSAMYFCAAGQEGGYTFGSGTRLTVV.

The genes are TRBV28 and TRBJ2-7; possible D gene TRBD2, 5 bases. Germline CDR1 MDHEN, CDR2 SYDVKM. There are 17 residues in the CDR3. V was cut by 5 bases and J by 0 bases, with 20 bases left in between. This chain's CDR3 is CASSRLGLRNGSYEQYF. The CDR3 coding sequence is TGTGCCAGCAGTCGACTTGGACTGCGGAATGGCTCCTACGAGCAGTACTTC.

This clone was counted a single time. The chain carries TRBV3-1 (or the pseudogene TRBV3-2) and TRBJ1-6; 10 nucleotides match TRBD1. V shed 4 bases and J 10 bases; nucleotides not matched to a gene: 4. The CDR3 is made up of 14 amino acids. Germline-derived CDR1 and CDR2 are LGHDT and YNNKEL (reference sequence). The CDR3 sequence is CASSRTGGSSPLHF. CDR3 nucleotides: TGTGCCAGCAGCCGGACAGGGGGGAGCTCACCCCTCCACTTT.

This clone was counted only a few times. V usage is TRBV10-3 and J usage is TRBJ1-2; 7 nucleotides match TRBD1. Germline-derived CDR1 and CDR2 are ENHRY and SYGVKD. CDR3 length: 13 amino acids. V dropped 4 bases and J dropped 11; count of bases not matched to a gene: 10. CDR3 in DNA: TGTGCCATCAGTGGAGCCGGGACAGATTCTTACACCTTC. As protein: CAISGAGTDSYTF.

The V and J genes are TRBV18 and TRBJ2-7, with 15 bases lining up with TRBD2. The CDR3 consists of 16 residues. Germline V gene lookup returns CDR1 KGHSH and CDR2 LQKENI. The ends lost 3 bases at V and 6 bases at J; junction bases unmatched: 6. The CDR3 loop reads CASSPLKGLAGGEQYF. The DNA of the CDR3 is TGTGCCAGCTCACCTCTAAAGGGACTAGCGGGAGGCGAGCAGTACTTC. Variable domain in full (rest from reference TRBV18 and TRBJ2-7): NAGVMQNPRHLVRRRGQEARLRCSPMKGHSHVYWYRQLPEEGLKFMVYLQKENIIDESGMPKERFSAEFPKEGPSILRIQQVVRGDSAAYFCASSPLKGLAGGEQYFGPGTRLTVT.

This clone occurred a few times. The rearrangement uses TRBV9 and TRBJ1-1; possibly TRBD1 for D (6 bases). The germline V gene has CDR1 SGDLS and CDR2 YYNGEE. Trimming left V 0 bases short and J 5 bases short, with 14 bases between. The CDR3 has 15 residues. For the CDR3, the DNA is TGTGCCAGCAGCGTAGCCACTACAGGGCGGACTGAAGCTTTCTTT. The encoded protein is CASSVATTGRTEAFF.